This T cell receptor (beta chain) appears in the sequencing data of a study of identical twins. TCRdb re-analysed the 5' RACE reads in MiXCR, keeping a single row per CDR3 protein. The table includes over 600,000 distinct CDR3 sequences, 21% detected once. This clonotype was counted many times. This CDR3 spans 13 amino acids. Germline CDR1 is DFQATT and CDR2 is SNEGSKA (reference sequence). The V and J ends lost 0 bases and 0 bases respectively, with 6 bases between them. The same sample was also used in a study of T cells expressing NK-cell markers.

Material for sequencing was PBMCs. The chain carries TRBV20-1 and TRBJ2-7; D call uncertain. The source is a woman between 18 and 30 years old in good health. CDR3: CSAREGSSYEQYF. The CDR3 DNA follows: TGCAGTGCTAGAGAAGGAAGCTCCTACGAGCAGTACTTC.